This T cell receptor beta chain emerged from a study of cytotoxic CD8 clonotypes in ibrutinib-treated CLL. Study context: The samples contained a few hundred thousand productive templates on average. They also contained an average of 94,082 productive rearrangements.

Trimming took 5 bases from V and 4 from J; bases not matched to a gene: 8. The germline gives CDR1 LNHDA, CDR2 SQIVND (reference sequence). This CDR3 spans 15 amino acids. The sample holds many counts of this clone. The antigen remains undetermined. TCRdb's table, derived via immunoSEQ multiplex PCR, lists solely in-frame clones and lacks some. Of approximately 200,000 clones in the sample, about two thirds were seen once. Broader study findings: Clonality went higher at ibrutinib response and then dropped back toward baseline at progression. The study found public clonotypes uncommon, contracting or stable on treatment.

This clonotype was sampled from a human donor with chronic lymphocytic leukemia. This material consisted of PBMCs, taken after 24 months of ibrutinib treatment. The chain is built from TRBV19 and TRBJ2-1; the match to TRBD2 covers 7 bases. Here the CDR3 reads CASSPRSGTYNEQFF. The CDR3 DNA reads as TGTGCCAGTAGTCCCCGGAGCGGGACTTACAATGAGCAGTTCTTC.